A selection of T cell receptor beta chains follows, all from one sample in a study of blood T cells in healthy people across ages. TCRdb analysed the 5' RACE reads with MiXCR anew, one entry per CDR3 protein. In the table there are hundreds of thousands of distinct CDR3 sequences, 20% to 25% of which are singletons. The sequenced sample consisted of blood. These receptors came from a man between 65 and 80 years old in good health. CDR3s include the opening cysteine and the closing phenylalanine or tryptophan. The D gene is left open where the match is weak. For some rows the clone size is stated as once, few or many, or as a class when expanded; others skip it.

abundance,v_gene,d_gene,j_gene,CDR3aa,CDR3nt
NA,TRBV5-1,NA,TRBJ2-1,CASSSNRLEQFF,TGCGCCAGCAGCTCCAACCGTTTGGAGCAGTTCTTC
few,TRBV13,NA,TRBJ2-7,CASSTGTVSEQYF,TGTGCCAGCAGCACCGGGACGGTCTCTGAGCAGTACTTC
NA,TRBV28,NA,TRBJ1-1,CASSVGGVRTEAFF,TGTGCCAGCAGTGTAGGGGGGGTAAGGACTGAAGCTTTCTTT
once,TRBV7-2,NA,TRBJ2-5,CASSSTEVGTQYF,TGTGCCAGCAGCTCAACAGAGGTGGGGACCCAGTACTTC
NA,TRBV12-3/TRBV12-4,NA,TRBJ2-7,CASSLMGGLSYEQYF,TGTGCCAGCAGTTTAATGGGGGGCCTCTCCTACGAGCAGTACTTC
NA,TRBV5-5,NA,TRBJ2-1,CANSLVDEQFF,TGTGCCAACAGCTTAGTTGATGAGCAGTTCTTC
few,TRBV7-2,NA,TRBJ1-1,CASSPQIDRNTEAFF,TGTGCCAGCAGCCCACAAATAGACAGGAACACTGAAGCTTTCTTT
NA,TRBV24-1,NA,TRBJ2-1,CATSDSPKDNEQFF,TGTGCCACCAGTGATTCCCCCAAAGACAATGAGCAGTTCTTC
NA,TRBV7-2,NA,TRBJ1-1,CASSTRKNTEAFF,TGTGCCAGCAGCACCAGAAAGAACACTGAAGCTTTCTTT
few,TRBV20-1,NA,TRBJ2-7,CSARDRLGFDEQYF,TGCAGTGCTAGAGATCGGTTGGGTTTCGACGAGCAGTACTTC
few,TRBV5-1,NA,TRBJ1-4,CASSLGGLSEEKLFF,TGCGCCAGCAGCTTGGGGGGCCTATCTGAAGAAAAACTGTTTTTT
NA,TRBV7-2,NA,TRBJ2-3,CASSLPKRASTDTQYF,TGTGCCAGCAGCTTGCCCAAGCGGGCGAGCACAGATACGCAGTATTTT
many,TRBV29-1,NA,TRBJ2-5,CSVGLQETQYF,TGCAGCGTTGGACTCCAAGAGACCCAGTACTTC
few,TRBV10-3,TRBD1,TRBJ2-5,CAIRPGQGLETQYF,TGTGCCATCAGGCCGGGACAGGGGTTGGAGACCCAGTACTTC
few,TRBV29-1,NA,TRBJ2-1,CSVDHPSGTNEQFF,TGCAGCGTTGATCACCCCTCCGGGACCAATGAGCAGTTCTTC
few,TRBV5-1,TRBD1,TRBJ2-5,CASSQGTAEETQYF,TGCGCCAGCAGCCAAGGGACAGCAGAAGAGACCCAGTACTTC
few,TRBV20-1,TRBD1,TRBJ2-1,CSARGRGDRGLINEQFF,TGCAGTGCTAGAGGCCGGGGGGACAGGGGGCTCATCAATGAGCAGTTCTTC
few,TRBV5-1,NA,TRBJ2-7,CASNRGRETYEQYF,TGCGCCAGTAACCGTGGGCGGGAAACCTACGAGCAGTACTTC
few,TRBV9,NA,TRBJ2-7,CASSVASSSYEQYF,TGTGCCAGCAGCGTAGCGTCTAGCTCCTACGAGCAGTACTTC
few,TRBV7-2,NA,TRBJ2-7,CASSPRIGTSYEQYF,TGTGCCAGCAGCCCCCGAATAGGGACAAGTTACGAGCAGTACTTC
NA,TRBV3-1,NA,TRBJ2-2,CASSPRGSSVDTGELFF,TGTGCCAGCAGCCCCAGGGGTTCCAGCGTAGACACCGGGGAGCTGTTTTTT
many,TRBV29-1,NA,TRBJ2-5,CSVRTEETQYF,TGCAGCGTTCGGACGGAAGAGACCCAGTACTTC
many,TRBV20-1,TRBD1,TRBJ2-5,CSANRDRVETQYF,TGCAGTGCTAACCGGGACAGGGTAGAGACCCAGTACTTC
NA,TRBV20-1,NA,TRBJ2-7,CSAKRQGGHEQYF,TGCAGTGCTAAGCGGCAGGGGGGCCACGAGCAGTACTTC
NA,TRBV27,TRBD1,TRBJ1-2,CASSSLTGGNYGYTF,TGTGCCAGCAGTTCCTTGACAGGGGGTAACTATGGCTACACCTTC
few,TRBV29-1,NA,TRBJ2-4,CSVSGVDIQYF,TGCAGCGTTTCCGGCGTGGACATTCAGTACTTC
NA,TRBV20-1,NA,TRBJ2-5,CSARGLGGLETQYF,TGCAGTGCTAGAGGTTTGGGAGGTCTGGAGACCCAGTACTTC
few,TRBV11-2,TRBD2,TRBJ2-1,CVSSLAGGPHNEQFF,TGTGTCAGCAGCCTAGCGGGAGGGCCCCACAATGAGCAGTTCTTC
few,TRBV4-3,NA,TRBJ2-3,CASSPRITDTQYF,TGCGCCAGCAGCCCCCGTATAACGGATACGCAGTATTTT
NA,TRBV2,NA,TRBJ2-6,CASIAAGANVLTF,TGTGCCAGCATAGCTGCTGGGGCCAACGTCCTGACTTTC
NA,TRBV12-3/TRBV12-4,TRBD2,TRBJ2-7,CASSLDGGGYEQYF,TGTGCCAGCAGTTTGGACGGGGGGGGCTACGAGCAGTACTTC
few,TRBV5-6,NA,TRBJ2-1,CASSYTGTPEQFF,TGTGCCAGCAGCTATACAGGGACCCCTGAGCAGTTCTTC
NA,TRBV29-1,NA,TRBJ1-2,CRGGPGGYTF,TGCAGGGGCGGCCCGGGGGGCTACACCTTC
NA,TRBV5-5,TRBD1,TRBJ2-2,CASSSDRLDTGELFF,TGTGCCAGCAGCTCGGACAGGCTGGACACCGGGGAGCTGTTTTTT
few,TRBV7-2,TRBD2,TRBJ2-7,CASSLAHGGRLYEQYF,TGTGCCAGCAGCTTGGCCCACGGGGGGAGGCTCTACGAGCAGTACTTC
NA,TRBV7-2,NA,TRBJ1-1,CASSLGASGIMNTEAFF,TGTGCCAGCAGCTTAGGGGCGTCAGGGATCATGAACACTGAAGCTTTCTTT
NA,TRBV15,NA,TRBJ2-7,CATSRDNRANYEQYF,TGTGCCACCAGCAGAGATAACAGAGCGAACTACGAGCAGTACTTC
few,TRBV7-9,NA,TRBJ2-7,CASSSSLGYEQYF,TGTGCCAGCAGCTCTTCCTTAGGGTACGAGCAGTACTTC
once,TRBV20-1,NA,TRBJ2-5,CSARATARETQYF,TGCAGTGCTAGAGCGACCGCTCGGGAGACCCAGTACTTC